A single sample is the source of the 24 T cell receptor beta chains below, sequenced in a study. Via MiXCR, TCRdb re-called the 5' RACE reads, giving one row per CDR3 protein. Here the sample spans about 54,000 distinct CDR3 sequences, 17% being singletons. The sequenced sample consisted of naive CD4+ T cells sorted from blood. This sample's subset: naive CD4+ T cells, CD4+CD45RA+CD25-. The receptors were gathered from a female donor with breast cancer.

For this clonotype: A junction end diverges from the germline sequence, so it may reflect a read error. The CDR3 DNA reads TGTGCTAGCTCCAAGGACAGGGACACCGGGGAGCTGGTTTTT. Encoded protein: CASSKDRDTGELVF. V gene TRBV7-7 combines with J gene TRBJ2-2, with 8 bases fitting TRBD1. There are 14 residues in the CDR3. Germline CDR1 SSHAT, CDR2 FNYEAQ (reference sequence).

A note on this clonotype: This may be a read error, as it is one base from a much larger clone. V gene TRBV12-3 or TRBV12-4 combines with J gene TRBJ1-2; no reliable D call. V lost 6 bases, J lost 8 bases, and 19 bases lay in between. This CDR3 is 14 amino acids long. The CDR3 nucleotides read TGTGCCAGCAGCCCAAACGACCTTACGGGGGGCTACACCTTC. Protein product: CASSPNDLTGGYTF.

This sequence joins TRBV20-1 and TRBJ2-2; no definite D call. This CDR3 is built from 15 residues. The ends were cut back, 0 bases at V and 4 bases at J, with 12 bases in the middle. Germline lookup yields CDR1 DFQATT and CDR2 SNEGSKA (reference sequence). In DNA form, the CDR3 reads TGCAGTGCTAGAGATTCTGGGTGGTTCACCGGGGAGCTGTTTTTT. Its translation is CSARDSGWFTGELFF.

This chain connects TRBV5-1 to TRBJ2-2; 10 bases are a match to TRBD2. This CDR3 has 14 amino acids. Germline V gene sequence: CDR1 SGHRS, CDR2 YFSETQ. Trimming at V came to 5 bases and at J to 6 bases, leaving 4 bases not matched to a gene. The CDR3 is CASRTSGTAGELFF. CDR3 nucleotides: TGCGCCAGCAGAACTAGCGGGACAGCCGGGGAGCTGTTTTTT.

The CDR3 sequence is CASSLPGRQTEAFF. CDR3 nucleotide sequence: TGCGCCAGCAGCTTGCCCGGGAGACAGACTGAAGCTTTCTTT. The gene calls are TRBV5-1 and TRBJ1-1, with D maybe TRBD1 (5 bases). Trimming took 1 base from V and 5 from J, leaving 12 bases between them. Per germline, CDR1 SGHRS and CDR2 YFSETQ. This CDR3 is built from 14 residues.

In its sample, this clonotype was seen a few times. This CDR3 is CASSATGGGNNEQFF. DNA for the CDR3: TGTGCCAGCAGCGCCACAGGAGGGGGAAACAATGAGCAGTTCTTC. The genes are TRBV12-3 or TRBV12-4 and TRBJ2-1; D is tentatively TRBD1 or TRBD2 (6 bases each). CDR3 length equals 15 residues. V dropped 6 bases and J dropped 5 bases, with 17 bases sitting between them.

The sample holds a few counts of this clonotype. The rearrangement uses TRBV7-2 and TRBJ2-3; D is unclear. Germline V gene lookup returns CDR1 SGHTA and CDR2 FQGNSA. This CDR3 has 14 amino acids. Trimming removed 1 base at V and 0 bases at J, with 5 bases between. DNA of the CDR3: TGTGCCAGCAGCTTAGTCATCAGCACAGATACGCAGTATTTT. Its protein is CASSLVISTDTQYF.

This clonotype was counted many times. The chain employs TRBV7-2 and TRBJ1-2; unclear D gene. This CDR3 has 16 amino acids. The ends were cut back, 1 base at V and 5 bases at J, with 17 bases in the middle. Germline V gene sequence: CDR1 SGHTA, CDR2 FQGNSA. The CDR3 region has the DNA TGTGCCAGCAGCTTAGTTCTGGCGGGGTTAACTTATGGCTACACCTTC. Protein sequence: CASSLVLAGLTYGYTF. Based on the CDR3 plus reference TRBV7-2 and TRBJ1-2, the full variable domain is GAGVSQSPSNKVTEKGKDVELRCDPISGHTALYWYRQSLGQGLEFLIYFQGNSAPDKSGLPSDRFSAERTGGSVSTLTIQRTQQEDSAVYLCASSLVLAGLTYGYTFGSGTRLTVV.

DNA for the CDR3: TGTGCCAGCAGCTTAGAAGTCCAGAACTATGGCTACACCTTC. Its protein is CASSLEVQNYGYTF. This chain joins TRBV7-9 and TRBJ1-2; no clear D gene. Germline CDR1 is SEHNR and CDR2 is FQNEAQ (reference sequence). The V end was cut by 1 base, the J end by 2 bases, with 8 bases between. This CDR3 has 14 residues. The full variable domain, rest sourced from reference TRBV7-9 and TRBJ1-2, is DTGVSQNPRHKITKRGQNVTFRCDPISEHNRLYWYRQTLGQGPEFLTYFQNEAQLEKSRLLSDRFSAERPKGSFSTLEIQRTEQGDSAMYLCASSLEVQNYGYTFGSGTRLTVV.

This clonotype was detected ten times or more. The rearrangement joins TRBV6-5 to TRBJ1-6, with D unclear. Germline-derived CDR1 and CDR2 are MNHEY and SVGAGI. Trimming removed 7 bases at V and 6 bases at J, with 19 bases between. This CDR3 spans 16 amino acids. The CDR3 is CASTRTGSLSNSPLHF. The CDR3 bases are TGTGCCAGCACACGTACCGGGTCCCTTTCTAATTCACCCCTCCACTTT.

The CDR3 coding sequence is TGTGCCAGCAGCCTCAAGCGCCGGGACAGGGGGCCTAAGGACTATGGCTACACCTTC. Its translation is CASSLKRRDRGPKDYGYTF. The rearrangement links TRBV7-8 to TRBJ1-2, with 12 bases that match TRBD1. CDR1 is SGHVS, CDR2 FQNEAQ, per germline. The J segment lost 3 bases and the V segment lost 5 bases, leaving 16 bases of the junction unmatched. The CDR3 extends over 19 amino acids. Full variable domain (outside the CDR3, taken from reference TRBV7-8 and TRBJ1-2): GAGVSQSPRYKVAKRGQDVALRCDPISGHVSLFWYQQALGQGPEFLTYFQNEAQLDKSGLPSDRFFAERPEGSVSTLKIQRTQQEDSAVYLCASSLKRRDRGPKDYGYTFGSGTRLTVV.

Many counts were recorded for this clonotype. V usage is TRBV7-2 and J usage is TRBJ2-3; D may be TRBD1 or TRBD2 (5 bases each). The germline V and J ends were trimmed by 7 bases and 2 bases, with 19 bases remaining between them. Germline CDR1 is SGHTA and CDR2 is FQGNSA. The CDR3 has 16 amino acids. CDR3 in DNA: TGTGCCAGCACCAAGGGTGGGGGAGCAAACACAGATACGCAGTATTTT. It is translated as CASTKGGGANTDTQYF.

This clonotype has more than one count but fewer than ten. This sequence joins TRBV5-6 and TRBJ2-5; 7 nucleotides line up with TRBD1. V lost 0 bases to trimming and J lost 4 bases; unmatched junction nucleotides: 9. Germline lookup yields CDR1 SGHDT and CDR2 YYEEEE. The CDR3 has 16 amino acids. CDR3 protein: CASSLVTRGRGETQYF. The CDR3 DNA reads TGTGCCAGCAGCTTGGTTACTAGGGGGCGCGGAGAGACCCAGTACTTC.

The J gene is TRBJ1-2, the V gene TRBV28; D ambiguous. Germline loops: CDR1 MDHEN, CDR2 SYDVKM. The germline V and J ends were trimmed by 4 bases and 10 bases, with 7 bases remaining between them. The CDR3 extends over 10 amino acids. CDR3 residues: CASSSGAYTF. The CDR3 bases are TGTGCCAGCAGTTCGGGCGCCTACACCTTC.

This clonotype was observed a few times. The genes are TRBV7-8 and TRBJ2-1; TRBD1 might be the D (6 bases). Trimming removed 1 base from V and 8 bases from J, with 12 bases in between. CDR3 length: 14 amino acids. Germline V gene data show CDR1 as SGHVS and CDR2 as FQNEAQ. CDR3 nucleotide sequence: TGTGCCAGCAGCTTAGTAACAGGGAGCGATGAGCAGTTCTTC. It translates to CASSLVTGSDEQFF.

A few counts support this clonotype. V usage is TRBV20-1 and J usage is TRBJ1-5; the D gene is possibly TRBD1 (6 bases). Trimming left V 5 bases short and J 2 bases short, with 13 bases between. The CDR3 extends over 14 amino acids. Germline lookup yields CDR1 DFQATT and CDR2 SNEGSKA (reference sequence). CDR3 sequence (DNA): TGCAGTGCTCAGAGACAGGACCGCAATCAGCCCCAGCATTTT. Its translation: CSAQRQDRNQPQHF.

The chain recombines TRBV11-3 with TRBJ2-2, with a tentative D call TRBD2 (5 bases). The CDR3 runs to 12 residues. The ends were cut back, 5 bases at V and 5 bases at J, with 6 bases in the middle. The germline V gene encodes CDR1 SGHNT and CDR2 YENEEA. CDR3 nucleotide sequence: TGTGCCAGCAGCCGGAGGACCGGGGAGCTGTTTTTT. It codes for CASSRRTGELFF.

This clonotype was detected once. The conserved final phenylalanine or tryptophan is absent from the CDR3, which likely points to a read error. J is TRBJ1-2 and V is TRBV9; D unclear. The CDR3 extends over 15 amino acids. Germline V gives CDR1 SGDLS, CDR2 YYNGEE. Trimming left V 4 bases short and J 4 bases short, with 17 bases between. DNA of the CDR3: TGTGCCAGCAGCCCTACGGCCGTGGTGGGCTATGGCTACACCTCC. The encoded protein is CASSPTAVVGYGYTS.

This clonotype was found a few times. This chain connects TRBV5-6 to TRBJ2-1; D is perhaps TRBD2 (6 bases). Germline loops: CDR1 SGHDT, CDR2 YYEEEE. Trimming pared 0 bases from V and 7 bases from J, leaving 38 bases between. The CDR3 length is 23 residues. The CDR3 DNA sequence: TGTGCCAGCAGCTTGGCCGCTTCTCAGCGGCCCTACCCCGGGACTTTCCTGAGTAATGAGCAGTTCTTC. Amino acids: CASSLAASQRPYPGTFLSNEQFF.

The chain links TRBV20-1 to TRBJ2-7; 10 bases map to TRBD2. This CDR3 is built from 14 residues. V was clipped by 5 bases and J by 7 bases; unmatched bases: 11. CDR1 is DFQATT and CDR2 is SNEGSKA in the germline V gene (reference sequence). The CDR3 DNA sequence: TGCAGTGCTCTTATTATAGCGGGAGGTGATGAGCAGTACTTC. It is translated as CSALIIAGGDEQYF.

This clonotype showed up just once. The chain has TRBV5-1 and TRBJ1-3; D is perhaps TRBD1 (5 bases). The CDR3 has 16 amino acids. CDR1 is SGHRS, CDR2 YFSETQ, per germline. Trimming left V 3 bases short and J 0 bases short, with 13 bases between. The CDR3 sequence is CASSYDRPHSGNTIYF. CDR3 nucleotide sequence: TGCGCCAGCAGCTACGACAGACCACACTCTGGAAACACCATATATTTT. The full variable domain, its missing parts supplied by reference TRBV5-1 and TRBJ1-3, is KAGVTQTPRYLIKTRGQQVTLSCSPISGHRSVSWYQQTPGQGLQFLFEYFSETQRNKGNFPGRFSGRQFSNSRSEMNVSTLELGDSALYLCASSYDRPHSGNTIYFGEGSWLTVV.

Comment on this clonotype: Without the conserved terminal phenylalanine or tryptophan, this CDR3 likely stems from a read error. The V and J genes are TRBV18 and TRBJ2-6, with 9 bases fitting TRBD2. The V gene end was trimmed by 1 base and the J gene end by 0 bases; junction bases not matched to a gene: 7. The CDR3 has 19 residues. Germline CDR1 KGHSH, CDR2 LQKENI. Here the CDR3 DNA reads TGTGCCAGCTCACCACGCGCCGTGACTAGCGGCTCTGGGGCCAACGTCCTGACTTCC. Protein product: CASSPRAVTSGSGANVLTS.

Notes on this clonotype: Germline is not matched at one junction end, which may reflect a read error. J is TRBJ2-1 and V is TRBV5-4, with a weak D call TRBD2 (6 bases). In germline, CDR1 is SGHNT, CDR2 YYREEE (reference sequence). The CDR3 contains 12 residues. The chain's CDR3 is CASSLDRSGGVF. The CDR3 coding sequence is TGTGCCAGCAGCCTGGATAGGAGCGGAGGGGTTTTC.

V gene TRBV2 combines with J gene TRBJ2-3; perhaps TRBD2 as D (5 bases). The CDR3 extends over 15 amino acids. V was clipped by 8 bases and J by 0 bases, with 15 bases between them. The germline CDR1 and CDR2 sequences are SNHLY and FYNNEI. This CDR3 is CASGPTGFSTDTQYF. The CDR3 DNA sequence: TGTGCCAGCGGTCCGACGGGGTTTAGCACAGATACGCAGTATTTT.